The sequence of this TCR beta chain was determined in a study of blood T cells in healthy people across ages. General observations from the study: Since the PBMCs were unsorted, naive and antigen-experienced cells could not be conclusively compared. A roughly linear fall in TCR beta diversity per million T cells was seen with increasing age.

Healthy Caucasian individuals from Russia aged about 6 to 95 were enrolled as donors. The CDR3 runs 14 residues. V lost 0 bases, J lost 4 bases, and 10 bases lay in between. The germline V gene encodes CDR1 DFQATT and CDR2 SNEGSKA (reference sequence). Alongside a J-beta primer mix, a sample-barcoded 5' primer served in a second PCR lasting roughly 6 to 12 cycles. Each of the cDNA molecules was tagged by a template-switch adaptor with 12 random nucleotides. TCRdb itself ran the 5' RACE reads through MiXCR, one entry per CDR3 protein. Of more than 800,000 distinct CDR3 sequences listed, about 28% are singletons. This clonotype appeared many times. Antigen specificity is unknown.

The V gene is TRBV20-1, the J gene TRBJ1-3; D ambiguous. Sequencing was carried out using blood. The sequence was obtained from a woman older than 75 in good health. This CDR3 is CSARDHNQGNTIYF. The CDR3 region has the DNA TGCAGTGCTAGAGATCACAACCAGGGAAACACCATATATTTT.